This TCR beta chain was obtained from a study of regulatory T cells in long-lasting Graves disease. This clonotype was observed a few times. As for time point: newly diagnosed GD, antithyroid drugs for less than 3 months. Following extraction of RNA from PBMCs, that RNA was used to make the TCR library. With EDTA tubes as the receptacles, nine milliliters of peripheral blood were drawn. Building of the TCR beta libraries involved iRepertoire HTBI primers and Arm-PCR of CDR3 regions. In TCRdb, the multiplex PCR reads were re-called with MiXCR into one record per CDR3 protein. The table has about 540,000 distinct CDR3 sequences, roughly 13% seen once. V was clipped by 6 bases and J by 4 bases; unmatched bases: 4. The CDR3 spans 14 residues. In germline, CDR1 is LNHDA, CDR2 SQIVND (reference sequence). The same sample was also studied in work on T cells in Graves' hyperthyroidism and ophthalmopathy. That report notes: Thyroid ultrasound and orbital computed tomography, with clinical symptoms and serum thyroxine and TRAb, informed diagnoses.

The input for sequencing was peripheral blood mononuclear cells (PBMCs), taken at new diagnosis, from a patient treated with antithyroid drugs. This rearrangement joins TRBV19 to TRBJ2-3; 10 nucleotides align to TRBD2. This receptor was identified in a young man with Graves disease. In nucleotides, the CDR3 is TGTGCCAGTAGGAGCGGGAGGGCCGCAGATACGCAGTATTTT. Protein sequence: CASRSGRAADTQYF.